This T cell receptor (beta chain) was observed in a study of cytomegalovirus exposure and HLA in healthy donors. General study findings and limits: Cytomegalovirus-associated TCR beta chains were listed, numbering some 180.

The CDR3 spans 12 residues. V was shortened by 6 bases and J by 8 bases, with 13 bases between the two germline ends. Germline lookup yields CDR1 MDHEN and CDR2 SYDVKM. It was with 60 Vbeta and 13 Jbeta primers that the PCR ran. The table came from immunoSEQ multiplex PCR; TCRdb's copy has only in-frame clones and leaves some out. The table lists 90,000 or so clones, approximately 85% of them singletons, with 3% to 3.5% in the top ten. As concerns this clone: What it recognizes is unknown.

Sequencing used PBMCs. The clonotype originates from a man younger than 40 in good health and CMV-seropositive. The gene calls are TRBV28 and TRBJ1-1; D is perhaps TRBD1 (6 bases). The CDR3 region is CASRSYREEAFF. The CDR3 bases are TGTGCCAGCAGGTCTTACAGGGAAGAAGCTTTCTTT.